This TCR beta chain was retrieved from a study of blood T cell repertoires in COVID-19. Study context: Both acute and convalescent COVID-19 samples were obtained from the United States, Italy and Spain. The analysed material was cDNA or gDNA that came from T cells, B-cell-depleted T cells, or PBMCs.

Source study methods: Reference gene primer amplification gave nucleated cell count estimates. The repertoire was sequenced with immunoSEQ multiplex PCR; TCRdb's copy has only in-frame clones and lacks some. V and J calls and clone size come straight from that table; D and trimming were deduced from the DNA. The sample lists about 88,000 clones, around nine tenths seen once, with 1.5% to 2% in the top ten. The CDR3 sequence is 15 residues long. Germline-derived CDR1 and CDR2 are MNHEY and SVGAGI. The junction had 10 bases not matched to a gene; V was cut back by 6 bases and J by 8 bases. The source is a man aged 55-75 years with acute or convalescent COVID-19. This chain joins TRBV6-5 and TRBJ2-1; TRBD2 aligns across 10 bases. Input material: peripheral blood. The CDR3 spells CASSDLAGARDEQFF. Here the CDR3 DNA reads TGTGCCAGCAGCGATCTAGCGGGAGCTCGGGATGAGCAGTTCTTC.